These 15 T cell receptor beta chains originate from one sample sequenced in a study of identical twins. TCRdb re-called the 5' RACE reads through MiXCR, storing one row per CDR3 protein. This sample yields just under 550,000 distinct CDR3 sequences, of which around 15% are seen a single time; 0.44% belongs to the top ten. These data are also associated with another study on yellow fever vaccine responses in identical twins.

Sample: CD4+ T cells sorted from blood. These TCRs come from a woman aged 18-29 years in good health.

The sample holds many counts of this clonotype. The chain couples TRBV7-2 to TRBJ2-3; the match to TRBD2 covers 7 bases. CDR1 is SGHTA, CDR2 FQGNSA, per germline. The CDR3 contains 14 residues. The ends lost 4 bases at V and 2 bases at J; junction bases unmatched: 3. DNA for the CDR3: TGTGCCAGCAGCTACCGGGACTACACAGATACGCAGTATTTT. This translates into CASSYRDYTDTQYF.

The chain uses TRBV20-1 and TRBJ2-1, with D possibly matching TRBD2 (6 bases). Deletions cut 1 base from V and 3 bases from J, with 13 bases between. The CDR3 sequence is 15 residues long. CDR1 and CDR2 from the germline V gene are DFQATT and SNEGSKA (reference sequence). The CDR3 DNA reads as TGCAGTGCTAGAGGGTGGGGACTTTTCTACAATGAGCAGTTCTTC. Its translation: CSARGWGLFYNEQFF.

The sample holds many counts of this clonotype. This CDR3 is CSVPQRPSGNYNEQFF. DNA for the CDR3: TGCAGCGTTCCCCAGCGGCCTAGCGGGAACTACAATGAGCAGTTCTTC. This chain links TRBV29-1 with TRBJ2-1, with 9 bases fitting TRBD2. The CDR3 is 16 residues long. Germline V gene data show CDR1 as SQVTM and CDR2 as ANQGSEA. V dropped 5 bases and J dropped 3; count of bases not matched to a gene: 11.

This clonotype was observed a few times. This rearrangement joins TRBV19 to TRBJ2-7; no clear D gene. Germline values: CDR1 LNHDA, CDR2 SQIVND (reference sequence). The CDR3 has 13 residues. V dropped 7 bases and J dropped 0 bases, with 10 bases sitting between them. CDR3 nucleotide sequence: TGTGCCAGTAAGGAAAGCAACTCCTACGAGCAGTACTTC. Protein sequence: CASKESNSYEQYF.

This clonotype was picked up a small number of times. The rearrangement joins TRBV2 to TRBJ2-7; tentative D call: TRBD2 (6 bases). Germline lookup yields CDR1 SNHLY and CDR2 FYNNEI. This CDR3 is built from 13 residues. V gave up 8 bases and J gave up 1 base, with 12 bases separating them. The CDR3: CASSKEGSYEQYF. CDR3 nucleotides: TGTGCCAGCTCGAAGGAGGGATCCTACGAGCAGTACTTC.

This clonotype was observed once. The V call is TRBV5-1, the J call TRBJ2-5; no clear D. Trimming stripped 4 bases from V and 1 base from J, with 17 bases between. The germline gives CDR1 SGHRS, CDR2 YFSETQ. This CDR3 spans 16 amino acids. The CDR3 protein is CASSRDGSKIQETQYF. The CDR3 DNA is TGCGCCAGCAGCAGAGACGGGTCAAAAATCCAAGAGACCCAGTACTTC.

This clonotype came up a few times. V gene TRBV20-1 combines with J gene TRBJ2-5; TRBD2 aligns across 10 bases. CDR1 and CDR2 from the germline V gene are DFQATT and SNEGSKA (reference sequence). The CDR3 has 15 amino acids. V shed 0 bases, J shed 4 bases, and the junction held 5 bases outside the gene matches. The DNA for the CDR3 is TGCAGTGCTAGAGATCTAGCGGGAGCTGGAGAGACCCAGTACTTC. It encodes CSARDLAGAGETQYF.

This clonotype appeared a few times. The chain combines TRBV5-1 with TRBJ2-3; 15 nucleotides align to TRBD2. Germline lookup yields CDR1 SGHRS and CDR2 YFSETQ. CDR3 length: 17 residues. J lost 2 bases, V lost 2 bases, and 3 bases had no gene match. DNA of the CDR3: TGCGCCAGCAGCTTAAGGACTAGCGGGAGGGCCACAGATACGCAGTATTTT. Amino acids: CASSLRTSGRATDTQYF.

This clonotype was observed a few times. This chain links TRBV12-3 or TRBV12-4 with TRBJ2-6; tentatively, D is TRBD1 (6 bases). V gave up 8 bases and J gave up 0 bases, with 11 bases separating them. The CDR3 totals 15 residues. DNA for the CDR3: TGTGCCAGCCGGGACACAGACTCTGGGGCCAACGTCCTGACTTTC. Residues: CASRDTDSGANVLTF.

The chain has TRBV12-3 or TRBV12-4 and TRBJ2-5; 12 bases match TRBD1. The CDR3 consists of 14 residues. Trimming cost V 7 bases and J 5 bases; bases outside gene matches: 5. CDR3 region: CASTGTGGMETQYF. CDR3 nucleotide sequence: TGTGCCAGCACGGGGACAGGGGGCATGGAGACCCAGTACTTC.

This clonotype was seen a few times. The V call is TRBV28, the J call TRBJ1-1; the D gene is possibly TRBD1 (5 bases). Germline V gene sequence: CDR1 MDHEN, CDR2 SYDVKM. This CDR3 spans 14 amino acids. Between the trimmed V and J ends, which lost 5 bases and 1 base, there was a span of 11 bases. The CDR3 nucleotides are TGTGCCAGCAGTACCCGACAGCAGAACACTGAAGCTTTCTTT. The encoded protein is CASSTRQQNTEAFF.

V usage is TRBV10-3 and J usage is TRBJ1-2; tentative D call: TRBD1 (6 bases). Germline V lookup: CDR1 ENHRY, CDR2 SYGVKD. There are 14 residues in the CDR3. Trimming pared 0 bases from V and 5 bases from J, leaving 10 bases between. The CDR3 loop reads CAISESGGPYGYTF. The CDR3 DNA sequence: TGTGCCATCAGTGAGTCGGGGGGCCCTTATGGCTACACCTTC.

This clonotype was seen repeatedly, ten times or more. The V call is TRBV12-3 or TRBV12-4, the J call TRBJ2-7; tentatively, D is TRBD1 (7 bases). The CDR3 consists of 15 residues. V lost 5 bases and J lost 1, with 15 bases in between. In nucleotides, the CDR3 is TGTGCCAGCAGTCCCCGACAGGGAGGATCCTACGAGCAGTACTTC. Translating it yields CASSPRQGGSYEQYF.

CDR3 sequence: CASSSPRDHLHNEQFF. The DNA for the CDR3 is TGTGCCAGCAGTTCGCCGCGGGACCACCTCCACAATGAGCAGTTCTTC. V gene TRBV6-5 combines with J gene TRBJ2-1, with a weak D call TRBD2 (6 bases). In germline, CDR1 is MNHEY, CDR2 SVGAGI. The CDR3 has 16 residues. V shed 4 bases and J shed 5 bases, with 18 bases lying between them.

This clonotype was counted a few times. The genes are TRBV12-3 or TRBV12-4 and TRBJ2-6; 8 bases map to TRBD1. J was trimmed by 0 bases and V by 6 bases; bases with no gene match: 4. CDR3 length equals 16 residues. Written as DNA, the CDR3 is TGTGCCAGCAGACCGGGACAGGTCTCTGGGGCCAACGTCCTGACTTTC. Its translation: CASRPGQVSGANVLTF.